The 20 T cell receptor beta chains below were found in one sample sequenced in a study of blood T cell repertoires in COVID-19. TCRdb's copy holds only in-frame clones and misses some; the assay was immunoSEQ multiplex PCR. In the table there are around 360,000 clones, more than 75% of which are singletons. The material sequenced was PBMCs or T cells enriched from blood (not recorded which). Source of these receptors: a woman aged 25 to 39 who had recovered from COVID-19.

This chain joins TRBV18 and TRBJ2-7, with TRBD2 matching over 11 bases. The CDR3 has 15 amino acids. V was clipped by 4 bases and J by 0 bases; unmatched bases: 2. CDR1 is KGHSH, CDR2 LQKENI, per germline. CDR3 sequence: CASSQTSGDSYEQYF. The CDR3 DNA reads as TGTGCCAGCTCACAGACTAGCGGGGACTCCTACGAGCAGTACTTC.

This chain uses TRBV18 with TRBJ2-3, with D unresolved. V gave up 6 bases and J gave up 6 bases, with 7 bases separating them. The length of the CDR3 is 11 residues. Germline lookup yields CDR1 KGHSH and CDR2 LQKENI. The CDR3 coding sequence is TGTGCCAGCTCCCCGGGTGATACGCAGTATTTT. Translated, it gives CASSPGDTQYF.

The chain's CDR3 is CSVREGMNTEAFF. As DNA, the CDR3 is TGCAGCGTTAGGGAGGGGATGAACACTGAAGCTTTCTTT. The chain joins TRBV29-1 to TRBJ1-1; D perhaps matches TRBD1 (5 bases). CDR1 is SQVTM, CDR2 ANQGSEA, per germline. Trimming shortened V by 5 bases and J by 0 bases, and 10 bases separated the two germline ends. The CDR3 spans 13 residues. The whole variable domain, filled in from reference TRBV29-1 and TRBJ1-1, reads SAVISQKPSRDICQRGTSLTIQCQVDSQVTMMFWYRQQPGQSLTLIATANQGSEATYESGFVIDKFPISRPNLTFSTLTVSNMSPEDSSIYLCSVREGMNTEAFFGQGTRLTVV.

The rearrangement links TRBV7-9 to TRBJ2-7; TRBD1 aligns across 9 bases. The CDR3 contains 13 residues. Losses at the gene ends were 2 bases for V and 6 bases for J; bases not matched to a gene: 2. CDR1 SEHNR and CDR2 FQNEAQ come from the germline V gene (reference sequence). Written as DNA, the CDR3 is TGTGCCAGCAGCTTACGGGACAGGGTCGAGCAGTACTTC. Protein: CASSLRDRVEQYF.

The CDR3 coding sequence is TGTGCCAGCAGCTCGGGAGGGGGTCGAGGGGACGAGCAGTACTTC. The encoded protein is CASSSGGGRGDEQYF. The V and J genes are TRBV11-3 and TRBJ2-7, with 8 bases fitting TRBD2. The CDR3 sequence is 15 residues long. J gave up 5 bases and V 4 bases, and 10 bases lay outside the gene matches. Germline values: CDR1 SGHNT, CDR2 YENEEA.

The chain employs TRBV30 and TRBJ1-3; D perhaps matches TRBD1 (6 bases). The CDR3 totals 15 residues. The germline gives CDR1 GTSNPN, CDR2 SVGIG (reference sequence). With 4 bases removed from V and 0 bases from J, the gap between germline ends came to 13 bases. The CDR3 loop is CAWIRGFSSGNTIYF. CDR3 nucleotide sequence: TGTGCCTGGATCAGGGGCTTTTCCTCTGGAAACACCATATATTTT.

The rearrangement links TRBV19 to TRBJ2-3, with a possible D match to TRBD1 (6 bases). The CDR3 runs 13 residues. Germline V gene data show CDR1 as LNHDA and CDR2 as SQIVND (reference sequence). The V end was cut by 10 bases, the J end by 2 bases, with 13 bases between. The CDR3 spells CATGVGHTDTQYF. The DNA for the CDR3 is TGTGCCACAGGGGTGGGACACACAGATACGCAGTATTTT. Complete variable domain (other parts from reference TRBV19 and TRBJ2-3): DGGITQSPKYLFRKEGQNVTLSCEQNLNHDAMYWYRQDPGQGLRLIYYSQIVNDFQKGDIAEGYSVSREKKESFPLTVTSAQKNPTAFYLCATGVGHTDTQYFGPGTRLTVL.

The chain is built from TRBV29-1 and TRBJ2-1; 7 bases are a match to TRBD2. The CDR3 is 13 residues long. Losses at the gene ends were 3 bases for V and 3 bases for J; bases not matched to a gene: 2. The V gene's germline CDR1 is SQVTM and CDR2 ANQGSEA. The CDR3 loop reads CSVDGLDYNEQFF. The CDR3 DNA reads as TGCAGCGTTGATGGACTAGACTACAATGAGCAGTTCTTC.

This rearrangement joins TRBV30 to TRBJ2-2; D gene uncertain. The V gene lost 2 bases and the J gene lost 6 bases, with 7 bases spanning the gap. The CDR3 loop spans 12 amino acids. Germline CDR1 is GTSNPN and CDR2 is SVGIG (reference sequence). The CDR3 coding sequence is TGTGCCTGGAGTCCCCGGGCCGGGGAGCTGTTTTTT. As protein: CAWSPRAGELFF.

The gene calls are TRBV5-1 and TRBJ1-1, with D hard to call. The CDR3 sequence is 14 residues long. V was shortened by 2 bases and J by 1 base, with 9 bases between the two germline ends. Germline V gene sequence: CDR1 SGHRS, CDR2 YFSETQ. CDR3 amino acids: CASSLLTENTEAFF. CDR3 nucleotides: TGCGCCAGCAGCTTATTAACAGAGAACACTGAAGCTTTCTTT. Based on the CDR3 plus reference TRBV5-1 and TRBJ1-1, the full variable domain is KAGVTQTPRYLIKTRGQQVTLSCSPISGHRSVSWYQQTPGQGLQFLFEYFSETQRNKGNFPGRFSGRQFSNSRSEMNVSTLELGDSALYLCASSLLTENTEAFFGQGTRLTVV.

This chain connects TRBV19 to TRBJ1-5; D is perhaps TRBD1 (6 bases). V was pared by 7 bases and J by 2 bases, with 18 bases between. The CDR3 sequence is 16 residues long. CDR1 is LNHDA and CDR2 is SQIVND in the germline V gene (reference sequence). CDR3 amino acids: CASTGGGLIRNQPQHF. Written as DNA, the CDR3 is TGTGCCAGTACCGGGGGGGGGCTGATTCGCAATCAGCCCCAGCATTTT.

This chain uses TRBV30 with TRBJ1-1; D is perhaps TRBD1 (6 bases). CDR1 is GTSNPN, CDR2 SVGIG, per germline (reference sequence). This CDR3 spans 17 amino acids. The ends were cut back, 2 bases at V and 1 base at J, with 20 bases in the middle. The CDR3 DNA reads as TGTGCCTGGAGTCGTCTACAGGGATGGTTGGAGAACACTGAAGCTTTCTTT. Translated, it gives CAWSRLQGWLENTEAFF.

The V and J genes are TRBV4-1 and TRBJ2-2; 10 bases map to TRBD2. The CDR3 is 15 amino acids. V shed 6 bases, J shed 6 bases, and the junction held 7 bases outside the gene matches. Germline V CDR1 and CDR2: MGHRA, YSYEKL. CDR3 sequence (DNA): TGCGCCAGCAGACAACTAGCGGGGAGGGCCGGGGAGCTGTTTTTT. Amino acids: CASRQLAGRAGELFF.

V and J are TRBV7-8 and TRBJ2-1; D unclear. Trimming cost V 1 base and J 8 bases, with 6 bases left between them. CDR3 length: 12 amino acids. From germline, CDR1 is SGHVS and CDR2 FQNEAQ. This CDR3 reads CASSLGLDEQFF. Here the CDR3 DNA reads TGTGCCAGCAGCTTAGGGCTAGATGAGCAGTTCTTC.

CDR3 sequence reads: CASSPRGQGGVDTEAFF. The DNA of the CDR3 is TGTGCCAGCAGCCCCCGGGGACAGGGAGGGGTTGACACTGAAGCTTTCTTT. This chain uses TRBV13 with TRBJ1-1; 9 bases are a match to TRBD1. The CDR3 contains 17 residues. The germline gives CDR1 PRHDT, CDR2 FYEKMQ (reference sequence). V dropped 5 bases and J dropped 3; count of bases not matched to a gene: 13.

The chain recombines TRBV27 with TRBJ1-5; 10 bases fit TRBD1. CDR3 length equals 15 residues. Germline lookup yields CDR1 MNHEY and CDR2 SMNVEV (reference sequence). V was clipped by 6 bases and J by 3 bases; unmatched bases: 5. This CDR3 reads CASRSGQGHNQPQHF. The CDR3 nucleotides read TGTGCCAGCAGGTCGGGACAGGGGCACAATCAGCCCCAGCATTTT.

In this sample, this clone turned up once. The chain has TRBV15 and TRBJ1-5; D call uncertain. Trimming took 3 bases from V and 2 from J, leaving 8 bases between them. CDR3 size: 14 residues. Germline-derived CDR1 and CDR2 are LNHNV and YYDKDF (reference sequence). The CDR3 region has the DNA TGTGCCACCAGCAGCCGGGGAGGCAATCAGCCCCAGCATTTT. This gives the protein CATSSRGGNQPQHF.

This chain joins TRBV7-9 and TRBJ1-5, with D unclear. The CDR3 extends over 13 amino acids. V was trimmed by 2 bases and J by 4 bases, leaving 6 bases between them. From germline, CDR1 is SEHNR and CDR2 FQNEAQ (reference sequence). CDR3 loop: CASSLFQNQPQHF. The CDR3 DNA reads TGTGCCAGCAGCTTATTTCAGAATCAGCCCCAGCATTTT.

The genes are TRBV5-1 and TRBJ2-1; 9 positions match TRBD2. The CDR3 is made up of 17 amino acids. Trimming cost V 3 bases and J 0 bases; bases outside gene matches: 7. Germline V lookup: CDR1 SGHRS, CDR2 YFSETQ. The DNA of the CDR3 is TGCGCCAGCAGCTCCCGGGGAGCGGGGGGCTCCTACAATGAGCAGTTCTTC. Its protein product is CASSSRGAGGSYNEQFF.

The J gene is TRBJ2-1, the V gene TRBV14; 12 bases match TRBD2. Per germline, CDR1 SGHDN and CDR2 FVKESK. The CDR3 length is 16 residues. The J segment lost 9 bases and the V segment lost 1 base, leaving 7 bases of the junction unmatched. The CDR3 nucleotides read TGTGCCAGCAGCCAAGCCCTACTAGCGGGAGGACTTGAGCAGTTCTTC. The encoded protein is CASSQALLAGGLEQFF.